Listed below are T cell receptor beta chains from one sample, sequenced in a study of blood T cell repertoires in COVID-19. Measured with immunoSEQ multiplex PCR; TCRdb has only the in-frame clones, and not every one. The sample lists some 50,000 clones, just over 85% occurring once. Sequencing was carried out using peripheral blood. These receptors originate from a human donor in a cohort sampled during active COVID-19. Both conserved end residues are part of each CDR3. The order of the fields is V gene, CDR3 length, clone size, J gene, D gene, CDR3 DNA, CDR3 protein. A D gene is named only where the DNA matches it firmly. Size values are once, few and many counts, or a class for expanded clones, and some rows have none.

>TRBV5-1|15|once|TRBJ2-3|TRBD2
TGCGCCAGCACCCTTACTAGCGGAATCACAGATACGCAGTATTTT
CASTLTSGITDTQYF
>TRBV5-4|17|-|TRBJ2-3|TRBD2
TGTGCCAGCAGCTTGGGACAGACTAGCGGGGGCACAGATACGCAGTATTTT
CASSLGQTSGGTDTQYF
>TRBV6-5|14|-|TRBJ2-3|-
TGTGCCAGCAGTTACCGGACAGGCACAGATACGCAGTATTTT
CASSYRTGTDTQYF
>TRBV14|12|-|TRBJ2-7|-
TGTGCCAGCAGCCAAGGGGGGGTGAACCAGTACTTC
CASSQGGVNQYF
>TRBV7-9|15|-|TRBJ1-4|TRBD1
TGTGCCAGCAGCCTGACGGCCGGGACAGAGGAAAAACTGTTTTTT
CASSLTAGTEEKLFF
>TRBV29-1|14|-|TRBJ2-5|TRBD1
TGCAGCGTCGCGGACAGGACATTCCAAGAGACCCAGTACTTC
CSVADRTFQETQYF
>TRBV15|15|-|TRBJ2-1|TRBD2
TGTGCCACCAGGAGCGGGGGGCTGACCTACAATGAGCAGTTCTTC
CATRSGGLTYNEQFF
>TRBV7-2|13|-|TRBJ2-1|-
TGTGCCAGCAGCTTAGCCGACAGGCGAGAGCAGTTCTTC
CASSLADRREQFF
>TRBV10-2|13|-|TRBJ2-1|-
TGCGCCAGCAGTGTCAGGGGCCCAGGTGAGCAGTTCTTC
CASSVRGPGEQFF
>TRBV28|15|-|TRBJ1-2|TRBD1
TGTGCCAGCAGTTGGGCCGGGACAGGGGACTATGGCTACACCTTC
CASSWAGTGDYGYTF
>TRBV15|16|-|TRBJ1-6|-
TGTGCCACCAAGCCGTATGTGGACACCTATAATTCACCCCTCCACTTT
CATKPYVDTYNSPLHF
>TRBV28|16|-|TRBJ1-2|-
TGTGCCAGCAGTTTTGGGGGGGCTTTTAATAACTATGGCTACACCTTC
CASSFGGAFNNYGYTF
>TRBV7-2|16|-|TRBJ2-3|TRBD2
TGTGCCAGCAGCCCCCAGACTAGCGGATACACAGATACGCAGTATTTT
CASSPQTSGYTDTQYF
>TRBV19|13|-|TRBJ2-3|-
TGTGCCAGTAGTTCTGAGAGCACAGATACGCAGTATTTT
CASSSESTDTQYF
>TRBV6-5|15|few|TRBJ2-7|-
TGTGCCAGCAGTACCCACCGTAGGAGCGGTCGCGAGCAGTACTTC
CASSTHRRSGREQYF
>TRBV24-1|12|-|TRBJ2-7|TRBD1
TGTGCCACCCGAAGGACAGGGGTCGAGCAGTACTTC
CATRRTGVEQYF
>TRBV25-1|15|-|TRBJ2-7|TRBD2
TGTGCCAGCAGTGGGAAGACTAGCGGGGACTACGAGCAGTACTTC
CASSGKTSGDYEQYF
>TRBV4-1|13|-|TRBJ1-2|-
TGCGCCAGCAGCCAAGAGCCAGTTTATGGCTACACCTTC
CASSQEPVYGYTF
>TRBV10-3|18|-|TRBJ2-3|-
TGTGCCATCAGTGGATCCCAAGGCCCGGGAAGAAGCACAGATACGCAGTATTTT
CAISGSQGPGRSTDTQYF
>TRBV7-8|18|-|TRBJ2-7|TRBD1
TGTGCCAGCAGCTTAGGTTCGTACTCTTGGGACAGTTCAGACGAGCAGTACTTC
CASSLGSYSWDSSDEQYF
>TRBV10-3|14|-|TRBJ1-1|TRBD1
TGTGCCATCAGCAGGACAGGGGCGGACACTGAAGCTTTCTTT
CAISRTGADTEAFF
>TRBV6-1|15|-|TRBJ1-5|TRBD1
TGTGCCAGCAGTGAACCAGGACAGGTTAATCAGCCCCAGCATTTT
CASSEPGQVNQPQHF
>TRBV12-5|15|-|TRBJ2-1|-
TGTGCTAGTGGTTTGGTAATATGGGGCCGCAATGAGCAGTTCTTC
CASGLVIWGRNEQFF
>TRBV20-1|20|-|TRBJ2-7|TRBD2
TGCAGTGCTAGTGGGCCGAGTCTAGCGGGAGGCTTTAAGAGCTCCTACGAGCAGTACTTC
CSASGPSLAGGFKSSYEQYF
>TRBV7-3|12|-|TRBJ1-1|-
TGTGCCAGCAGCTTAAGTAGGGGGGAAGCTTTCTTT
CASSLSRGEAFF
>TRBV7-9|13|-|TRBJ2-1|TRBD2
TGTGCCAGCAGCTTACTAGCTAGCGGGAGTATTTTCTTC
CASSLLASGSIFF
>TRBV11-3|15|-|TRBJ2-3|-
TGTGCCAGCAGCTTAAATCCGGGGGGCACAGATACGCAGTATTTT
CASSLNPGGTDTQYF
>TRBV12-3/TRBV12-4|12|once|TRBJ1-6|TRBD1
TGTGCCAGCACAGGGGGGAATTCACCCCTCCACTTT
CASTGGNSPLHF
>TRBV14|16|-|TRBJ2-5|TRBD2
TGTGCCAGCAGCCAAGGACTAGCGGGGGGCCCTTTGGCCCAGTACTTC
CASSQGLAGGPLAQYF
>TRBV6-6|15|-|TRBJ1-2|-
TGTGCCAGCAGGGCGGGGGGGGGACCTAACTATGGCTACACCTTC
CASRAGGGPNYGYTF
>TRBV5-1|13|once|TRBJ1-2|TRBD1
TGCGCCAGCAGCCGGGGACAGGGCGATGGCTACACCTTC
CASSRGQGDGYTF
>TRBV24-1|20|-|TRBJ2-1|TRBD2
TGTGCCACCAGTGACACCCACGGTGGTAGCGGGAGCTTCCTCTACAATGAGCAGTTCTTC
CATSDTHGGSGSFLYNEQFF
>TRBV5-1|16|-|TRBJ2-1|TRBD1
TGCGCCAGCAGCAAAACCGGGACAGGCCTTTACAATGAGCAGTTCTTC
CASSKTGTGLYNEQFF
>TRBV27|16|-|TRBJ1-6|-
TGTGCCAGCACGGCCCTCTGGGACTACTCGGCGTCACCCCTCCACTTT
CASTALWDYSASPLHF
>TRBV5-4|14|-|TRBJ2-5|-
TGTGCCAGCAGCTTGGAGCTGGGGCAGGAGACCCAGTACTTC
CASSLELGQETQYF
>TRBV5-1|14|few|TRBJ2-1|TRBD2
TGCGCCAGCAGAATGGCGGGGGCCTACAATGAGCAGTTCTTC
CASRMAGAYNEQFF
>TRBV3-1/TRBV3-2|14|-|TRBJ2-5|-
TGTGCCAGCAGCCAAGAGGGGCACCAAGAGACCCAGTACTTC
CASSQEGHQETQYF
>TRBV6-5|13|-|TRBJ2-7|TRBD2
TGTGCCAGCAGGGCGGGGGGTCCCTACGAGCAGTACTTC
CASRAGGPYEQYF
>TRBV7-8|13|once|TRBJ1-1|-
TGTGCCAGCAGCTTAGAGGTTGAGGCTGAAGCTTTCTTT
CASSLEVEAEAFF
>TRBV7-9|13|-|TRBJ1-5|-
TGTGCCAGCACCTTCGGGAGGGATCAGCCCCAGCATTTT
CASTFGRDQPQHF
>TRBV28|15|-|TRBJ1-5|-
TGTGCCAGCAGTTCGACATTAAATAGCAATCAGCCCCAGCATTTT
CASSSTLNSNQPQHF
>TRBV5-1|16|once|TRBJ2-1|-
TGCGCCAGCAGCCAGTCGGCGGGGAGCTCCTACAATGAGCAGTTCTTC
CASSQSAGSSYNEQFF
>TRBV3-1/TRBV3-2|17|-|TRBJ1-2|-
TGTGCCAGCAGCCAAGATTGGAGAGGGGGGGGCAACTATGGCTACACCTTC
CASSQDWRGGGNYGYTF
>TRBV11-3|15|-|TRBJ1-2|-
TGTGCCAGCAGCTTAGTAGGCAGGGGCAAGGATGGCTACACCTTC
CASSLVGRGKDGYTF